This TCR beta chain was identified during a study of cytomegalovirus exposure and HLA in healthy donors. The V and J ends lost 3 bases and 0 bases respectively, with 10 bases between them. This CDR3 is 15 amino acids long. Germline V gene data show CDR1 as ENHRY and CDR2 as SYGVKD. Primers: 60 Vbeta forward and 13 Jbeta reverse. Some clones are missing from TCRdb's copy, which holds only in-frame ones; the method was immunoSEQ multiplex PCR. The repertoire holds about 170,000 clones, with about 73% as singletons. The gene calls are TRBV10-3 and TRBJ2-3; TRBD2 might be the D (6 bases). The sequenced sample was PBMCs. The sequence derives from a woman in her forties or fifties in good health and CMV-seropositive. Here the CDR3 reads CAISDGGTSTDTQYF. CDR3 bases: TGTGCCATCAGTGACGGTGGGACTAGCACAGATACGCAGTATTTT.